This is a list of T cell receptor beta chains from one sample in a study of molecular identifiers for immune sequencing clone quantification. One entry per CDR3 protein, called by TCRdb with MiXCR from the PCR reads. The sample contains 490,000 or so distinct CDR3 sequences, 20% to 25% of which appear only once. Material: naive CD8+ T cells from blood, with Jurkat cell RNA spiked in. These TCRs come from a human donor in good health. Some libraries in this study had Jurkat cell RNA spiked in. CDR3s include the opening cysteine and the closing phenylalanine or tryptophan. A D gene is named only where the DNA matches it firmly. Not every row has a clone size; where given, it reads once, few, many or a size class.

D gene: TRBD2; J gene: TRBJ2-7; V gene: TRBV6-5; clone size: few; CDR3 protein: CASSTTSGRLAEQYF; CDR3 DNA: TGTGCCAGCAGCACGACTAGCGGGAGACTGGCCGAGCAGTACTTC
D gene: NA; J gene: TRBJ1-1; V gene: TRBV28; clone size: few; CDR3 protein: CASSFRGLMNTEAFF; CDR3 DNA: TGTGCCAGCAGTTTTCGAGGACTCATGAACACTGAAGCTTTCTTT
D gene: NA; J gene: TRBJ2-6; V gene: TRBV6-5; clone size: many; CDR3 protein: CASSYYTGSGANVLTF; CDR3 DNA: TGTGCCAGCAGTTACTATACAGGGTCTGGGGCCAACGTCCTGACTTTC
D gene: TRBD1; J gene: TRBJ2-7; V gene: TRBV5-1; clone size: many; CDR3 protein: CASQAGQGAYEQYF; CDR3 DNA: TGCGCCAGCCAAGCGGGACAGGGGGCTTACGAGCAGTACTTC
D gene: TRBD2; J gene: TRBJ2-7; V gene: TRBV7-9; clone size: many; CDR3 protein: CASSPWSSGTYEQYF; CDR3 DNA: TGTGCCAGCAGCCCTTGGTCTAGCGGAACCTACGAGCAGTACTTC
D gene: TRBD2; J gene: TRBJ2-7; V gene: TRBV7-9; clone size: few; CDR3 protein: CASSGRTSGTHEQYF; CDR3 DNA: TGTGCCAGCAGCGGACGGACTAGCGGGACACACGAGCAGTACTTC
D gene: NA; J gene: TRBJ2-5; V gene: TRBV28; clone size: many; CDR3 protein: CASSFLPETQYF; CDR3 DNA: TGTGCCAGCAGTTTCCTCCCGGAGACCCAGTACTTC
D gene: NA; J gene: TRBJ2-7; V gene: TRBV20-1; clone size: many; CDR3 protein: CSAAVGANSYEQYF; CDR3 DNA: TGCAGTGCCGCTGTGGGGGCGAACTCCTACGAGCAGTACTTC
D gene: NA; J gene: TRBJ1-1; V gene: TRBV18; clone size: NA; CDR3 protein: CASSPPIRNTEAFF; CDR3 DNA: TGTGCCAGCTCACCACCGATTAGGAACACTGAAGCTTTCTTT
D gene: TRBD1; J gene: TRBJ1-1; V gene: TRBV29-1; clone size: many; CDR3 protein: CSVEGGTVTEAFF; CDR3 DNA: TGCAGCGTTGAAGGTGGGACAGTTACTGAAGCTTTCTTT